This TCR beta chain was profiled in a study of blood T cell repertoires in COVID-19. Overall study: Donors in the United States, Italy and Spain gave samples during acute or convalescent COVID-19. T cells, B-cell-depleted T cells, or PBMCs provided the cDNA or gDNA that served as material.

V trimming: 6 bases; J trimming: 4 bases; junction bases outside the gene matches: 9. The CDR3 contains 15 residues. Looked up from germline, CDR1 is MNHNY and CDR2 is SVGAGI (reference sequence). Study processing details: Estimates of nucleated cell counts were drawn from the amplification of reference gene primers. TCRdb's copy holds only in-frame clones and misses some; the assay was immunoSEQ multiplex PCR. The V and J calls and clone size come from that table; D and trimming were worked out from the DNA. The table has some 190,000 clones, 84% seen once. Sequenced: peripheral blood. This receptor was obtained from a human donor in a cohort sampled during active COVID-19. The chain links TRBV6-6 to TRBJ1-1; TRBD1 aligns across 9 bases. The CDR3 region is CASRTHRGPVTEAFF. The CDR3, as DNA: TGTGCCAGCAGAACCCACAGGGGGCCCGTCACTGAAGCTTTCTTT.